This TCR beta chain originates from a study of cytomegalovirus exposure and HLA in healthy donors. As for this clone: Its antigen remains unidentified.

The length of the CDR3 is 14 residues. V lost 6 bases, J lost 1 base, and 3 bases stayed unmatched. CDR1 and CDR2 from the germline V gene are ENHRY and SYGVKD. The PCR ran on 60 Vbeta and 13 Jbeta primers. TCRdb's copy holds only in-frame clones and misses some; the assay was immunoSEQ multiplex PCR. The top ten clones hold over 2% of a sample with around 150,000 clones, about 72% of them seen once. Whole-study results and caveats: Among CMV-associated TCR beta chains, most appeared HLA-restricted in a later analysis. A later look showed TCR association rates differing by HLA locus, highest for DRB1 and lowest for HLA-C. Productive rates of about 87% or about 30% were seen for most TCR beta V segments in an earlier analysis.

The sequence derives from a man in his forties in good health and CMV-seronegative. The chain couples TRBV10-3 to TRBJ1-1, with TRBD1 matching over 9 bases. The material sequenced was PBMCs. The CDR3 DNA reads TGTGCCATCAGGGGACAGGGAAAGAACACTGAAGCTTTCTTT. It yields the protein CAIRGQGKNTEAFF.